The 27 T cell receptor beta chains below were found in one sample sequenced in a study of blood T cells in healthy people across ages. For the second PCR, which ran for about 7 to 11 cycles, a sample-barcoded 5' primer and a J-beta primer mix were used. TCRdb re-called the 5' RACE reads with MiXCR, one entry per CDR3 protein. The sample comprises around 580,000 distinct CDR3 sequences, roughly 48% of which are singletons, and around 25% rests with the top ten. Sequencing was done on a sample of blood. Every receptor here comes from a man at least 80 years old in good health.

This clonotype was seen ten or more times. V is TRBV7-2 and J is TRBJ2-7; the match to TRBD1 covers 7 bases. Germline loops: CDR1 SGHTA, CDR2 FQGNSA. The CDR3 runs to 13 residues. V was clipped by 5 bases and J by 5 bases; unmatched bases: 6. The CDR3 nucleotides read TGTGCCAGCAGCCACAGGGGCCCACACGAGCAGTACTTC. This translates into CASSHRGPHEQYF.

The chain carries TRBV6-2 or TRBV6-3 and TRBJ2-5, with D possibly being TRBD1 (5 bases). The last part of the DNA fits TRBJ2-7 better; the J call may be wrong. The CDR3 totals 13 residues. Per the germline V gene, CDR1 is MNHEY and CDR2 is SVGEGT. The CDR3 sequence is CASFRQFPYEQYF. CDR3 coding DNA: TGTGCCAGCTTTCGACAGTTTCCCTACGAGCAGTACTTC.

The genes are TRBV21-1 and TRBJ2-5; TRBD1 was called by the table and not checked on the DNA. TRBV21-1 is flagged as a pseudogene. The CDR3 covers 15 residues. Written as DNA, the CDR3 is TGTGCCAGCAGCTCACCGGGACAGGGGTCGGAGACCCAGTACTTC. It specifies CASSSPGQGSETQYF.

CDR3: CASSQLSGEQKLFF. Here the CDR3 DNA reads TGTGCCAGCAGCCAATTGTCAGGGGAGCAAAAACTGTTTTTT. This chain uses TRBV3-1 with TRBJ1-4, with a possible D match to TRBD1 (6 bases). V was shortened by 2 bases and J by 9 bases, with 13 bases between the two germline ends. Per germline, CDR1 LGHDT and CDR2 YNNKEL (reference sequence). This CDR3 region has 14 residues.

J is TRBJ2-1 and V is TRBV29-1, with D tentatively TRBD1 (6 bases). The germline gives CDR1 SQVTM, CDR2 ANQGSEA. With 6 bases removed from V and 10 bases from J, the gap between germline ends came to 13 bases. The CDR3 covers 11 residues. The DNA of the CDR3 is TGCAGCGTCCTTACAGGGAACGAGCAGTTCTTC. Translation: CSVLTGNEQFF.

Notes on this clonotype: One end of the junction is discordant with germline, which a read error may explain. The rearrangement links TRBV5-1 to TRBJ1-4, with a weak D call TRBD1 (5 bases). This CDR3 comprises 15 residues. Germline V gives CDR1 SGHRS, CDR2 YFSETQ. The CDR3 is CAGSWGLRTNEKLFF. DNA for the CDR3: TGCGCCGGCAGCTGGGGACTTCGCACTAATGAAAAACTGTTTTTT.

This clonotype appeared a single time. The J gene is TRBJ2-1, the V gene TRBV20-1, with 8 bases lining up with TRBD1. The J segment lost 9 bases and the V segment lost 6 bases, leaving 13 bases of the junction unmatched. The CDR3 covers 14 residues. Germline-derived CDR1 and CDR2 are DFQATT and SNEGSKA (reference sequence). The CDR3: CSAQTGQEVGEQFF. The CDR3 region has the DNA TGCAGTGCCCAGACGGGACAGGAGGTTGGTGAGCAGTTCTTC.

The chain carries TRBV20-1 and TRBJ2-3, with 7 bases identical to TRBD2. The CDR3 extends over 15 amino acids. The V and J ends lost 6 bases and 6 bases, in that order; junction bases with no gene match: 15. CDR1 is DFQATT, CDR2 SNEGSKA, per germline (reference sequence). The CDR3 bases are TGCAGTGCGGGGATGACTAGCATCGGCCCTGATACGCAGTATTTT. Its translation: CSAGMTSIGPDTQYF.

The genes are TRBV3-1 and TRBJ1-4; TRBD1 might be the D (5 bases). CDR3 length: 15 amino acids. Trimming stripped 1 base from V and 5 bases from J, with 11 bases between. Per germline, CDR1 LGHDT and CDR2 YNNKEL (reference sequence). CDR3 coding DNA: TGTGCCAGCAGCCAAGGGACAAGGGAGAATGAAAAACTGTTTTTT. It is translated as CASSQGTRENEKLFF.

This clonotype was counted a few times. In DNA form, the CDR3 reads TGTGCCAGCAGCTTAGCAGGCAAAGAATACGAGCAGTACTTC. Translating it yields CASSLAGKEYEQYF. J is TRBJ2-7 and V is TRBV7-2, with D uncertain. Germline CDR1 reads SGHTA; CDR2 reads FQGNSA. The CDR3 is 14 amino acids. V lost 0 bases and J lost 4, with 10 bases in between.

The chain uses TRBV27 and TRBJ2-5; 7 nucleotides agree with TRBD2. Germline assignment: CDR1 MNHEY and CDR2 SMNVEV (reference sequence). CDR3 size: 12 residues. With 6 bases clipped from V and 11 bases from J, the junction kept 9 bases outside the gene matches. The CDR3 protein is CASSSKRGEQYF. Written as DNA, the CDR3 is TGTGCCAGCAGCTCGAAGCGGGGTGAGCAGTACTTC.

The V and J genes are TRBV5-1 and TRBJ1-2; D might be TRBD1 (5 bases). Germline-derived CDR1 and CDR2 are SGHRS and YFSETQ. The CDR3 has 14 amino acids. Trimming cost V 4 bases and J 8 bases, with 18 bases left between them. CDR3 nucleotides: TGCGCCAGCAGCCCTCCGGGGGGTGGATGGGGCTACACCTTC. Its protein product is CASSPPGGGWGYTF.

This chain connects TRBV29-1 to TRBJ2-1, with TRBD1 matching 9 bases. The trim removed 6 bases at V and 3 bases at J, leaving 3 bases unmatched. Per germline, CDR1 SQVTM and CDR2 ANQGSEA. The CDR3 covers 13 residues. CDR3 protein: CSVGQGFYNEQFF. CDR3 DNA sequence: TGCAGCGTCGGACAGGGGTTCTACAATGAGCAGTTCTTC.

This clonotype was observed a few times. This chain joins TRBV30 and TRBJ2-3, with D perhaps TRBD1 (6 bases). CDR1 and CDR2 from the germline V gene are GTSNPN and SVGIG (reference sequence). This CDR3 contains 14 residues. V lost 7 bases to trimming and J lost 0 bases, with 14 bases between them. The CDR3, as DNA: TGTGCCTATCGACAGGCCTCTAGCACAGATACGCAGTATTTT. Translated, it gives CAYRQASSTDTQYF.

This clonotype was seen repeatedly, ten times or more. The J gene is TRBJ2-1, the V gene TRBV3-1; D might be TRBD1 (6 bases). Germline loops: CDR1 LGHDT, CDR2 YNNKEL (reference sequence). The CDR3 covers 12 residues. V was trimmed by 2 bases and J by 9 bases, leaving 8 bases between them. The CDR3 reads CASSQQGIEQFF. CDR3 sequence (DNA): TGTGCCAGCAGCCAACAGGGGATTGAGCAGTTCTTC.

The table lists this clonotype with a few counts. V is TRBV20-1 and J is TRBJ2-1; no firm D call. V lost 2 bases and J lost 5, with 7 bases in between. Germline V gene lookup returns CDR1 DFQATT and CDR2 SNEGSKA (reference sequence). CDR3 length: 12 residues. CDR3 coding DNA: TGCAGTGCTAGACCGACGCACAATGAGCAGTTCTTC. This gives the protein CSARPTHNEQFF.

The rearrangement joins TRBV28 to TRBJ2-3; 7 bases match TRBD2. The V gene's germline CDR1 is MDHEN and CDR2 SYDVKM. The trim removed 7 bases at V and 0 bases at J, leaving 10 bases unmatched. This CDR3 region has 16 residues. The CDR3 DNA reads TGTGCCAGCAACCATCTAGCGGCTACTAGCACAGATACGCAGTATTTT. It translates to CASNHLAATSTDTQYF.

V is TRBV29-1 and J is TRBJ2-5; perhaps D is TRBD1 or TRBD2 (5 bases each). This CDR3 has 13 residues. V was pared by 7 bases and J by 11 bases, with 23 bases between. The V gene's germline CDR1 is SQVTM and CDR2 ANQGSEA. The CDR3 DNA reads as TGCAGCGCCTCGGGACCCAACACCCGTGGGCAGTACTTC. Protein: CSASGPNTRGQYF.

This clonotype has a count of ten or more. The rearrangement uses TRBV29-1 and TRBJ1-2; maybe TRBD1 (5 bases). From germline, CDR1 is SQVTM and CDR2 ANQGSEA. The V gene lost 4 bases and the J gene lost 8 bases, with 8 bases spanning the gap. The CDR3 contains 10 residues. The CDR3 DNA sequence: TGCAGCGTTGGTGGGGACGGCTACACCTTC. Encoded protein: CSVGGDGYTF.

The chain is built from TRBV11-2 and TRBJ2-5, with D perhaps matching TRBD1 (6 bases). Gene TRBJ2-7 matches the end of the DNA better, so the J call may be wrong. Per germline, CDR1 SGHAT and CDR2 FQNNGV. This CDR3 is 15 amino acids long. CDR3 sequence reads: CASSLGARQEYEQYF. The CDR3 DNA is TGTGCCAGCAGCTTAGGGGCGCGACAGGAATACGAGCAGTACTTC.

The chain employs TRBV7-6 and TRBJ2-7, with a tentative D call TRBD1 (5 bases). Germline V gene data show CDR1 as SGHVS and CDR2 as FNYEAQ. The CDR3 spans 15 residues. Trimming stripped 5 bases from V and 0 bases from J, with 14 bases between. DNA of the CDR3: TGTGCCAGCAGCAGGGAAGGGGCATTCTCCTACGAGCAGTACTTC. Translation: CASSREGAFSYEQYF.

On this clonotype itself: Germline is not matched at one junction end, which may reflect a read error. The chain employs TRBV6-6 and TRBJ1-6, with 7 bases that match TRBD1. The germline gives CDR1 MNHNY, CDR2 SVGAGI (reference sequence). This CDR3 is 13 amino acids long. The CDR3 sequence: CASSPGQYSPPHF. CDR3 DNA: TGTGCCAGCAGTCCGGGACAGTATTCACCCCCCCACTTT.

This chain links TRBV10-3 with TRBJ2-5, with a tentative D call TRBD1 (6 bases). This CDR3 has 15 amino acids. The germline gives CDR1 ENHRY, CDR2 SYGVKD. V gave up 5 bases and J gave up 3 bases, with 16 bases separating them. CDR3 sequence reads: CAISPTGTREETQYF. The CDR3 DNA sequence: TGTGCCATCAGTCCAACCGGGACAAGAGAAGAGACCCAGTACTTC.

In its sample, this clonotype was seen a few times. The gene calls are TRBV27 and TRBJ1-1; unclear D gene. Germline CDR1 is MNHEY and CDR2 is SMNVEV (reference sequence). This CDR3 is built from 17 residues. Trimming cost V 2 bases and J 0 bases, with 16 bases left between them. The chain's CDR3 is CASSLKVNSLMNTEAFF. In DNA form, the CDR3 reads TGTGCCAGCAGTTTAAAAGTTAACAGCTTAATGAACACTGAAGCTTTCTTT.

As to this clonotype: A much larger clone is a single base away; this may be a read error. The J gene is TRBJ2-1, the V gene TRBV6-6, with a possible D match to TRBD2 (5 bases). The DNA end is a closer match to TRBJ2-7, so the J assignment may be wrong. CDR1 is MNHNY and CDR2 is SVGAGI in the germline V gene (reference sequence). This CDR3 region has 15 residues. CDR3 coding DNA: TGTGCCAGCTTTGCTAGCCCCTCAACCTACAATGAGCAGTACTTC. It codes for CASFASPSTYNEQYF.

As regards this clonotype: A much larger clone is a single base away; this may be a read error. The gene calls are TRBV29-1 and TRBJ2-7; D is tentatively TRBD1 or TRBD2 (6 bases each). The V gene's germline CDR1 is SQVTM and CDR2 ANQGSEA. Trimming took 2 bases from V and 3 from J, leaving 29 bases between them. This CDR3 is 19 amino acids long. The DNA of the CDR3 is TGCAGCGTTGAAATGTGGATGGGGGTAGCGGAAGGACAGCACTACGAGCAGTACTTC. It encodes CSVEMWMGVAEGQHYEQYF.

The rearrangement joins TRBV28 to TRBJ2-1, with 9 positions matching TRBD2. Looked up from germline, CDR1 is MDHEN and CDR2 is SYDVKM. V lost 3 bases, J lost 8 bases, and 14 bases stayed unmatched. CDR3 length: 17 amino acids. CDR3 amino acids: CASSLSLAGVRIDEQFF. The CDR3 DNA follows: TGTGCCAGCAGTTTGAGCTTAGCGGGAGTCAGGATCGATGAGCAGTTCTTC. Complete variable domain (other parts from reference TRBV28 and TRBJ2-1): DVKVTQSSRYLVKRTGEKVFLECVQDMDHENMFWYRQDPGLGLRLIYFSYDVKMKEKGDIPEGYSVSREKKERFSLILESASTNQTSMYLCASSLSLAGVRIDEQFFGPGTRLTVL.